This T cell receptor (beta chain) is from a study of T-cell memory formation after mild COVID-19. Study information: TCR clusters showed largely donor specificity.

The CDR3 length is 14 residues. Trimming cost V 5 bases and J 5 bases, with 14 bases left between them. The V gene's germline CDR1 is SGHRS and CDR2 YFSETQ. This clonotype has only a few counts. The target antigen is unknown. The authors produced TCR alpha and TCR beta cDNA libraries with sample barcodes and UMIs by 5'RACE using constant-segment primers. TCRdb re-called the 5' RACE reads with MiXCR, one entry per CDR3 protein. The top ten clones hold approximately 20% of a sample with around 250,000 distinct CDR3 sequences, approximately 9% of them seen once. The study's findings and limits: Clones that contracted clustered mainly in CM and EM if CD4+ and in EMRA if CD8+. Researchers found some responding clones in pre-infection memory, a sign that cross-reactive memory joined.

The source material was PBMCs or a T cell subset sorted from them (not recorded which). V gene TRBV5-1 combines with J gene TRBJ1-5, with a weak D call TRBD1 (5 bases). The sequence came from a man aged 18 to 29 who had mild COVID-19 (a few samples of this study predate the infection). Cell type and time point are not known. The DNA of the CDR3 is TGCGCCAGCAGAGGGGAAACAGATTATCAGCCCCAGCATTTT. This sequence encodes CASRGETDYQPQHF. Using reference TRBV5-1 and TRBJ1-5 for the parts outside the CDR3, the full variable domain is KAGVTQTPRYLIKTRGQQVTLSCSPISGHRSVSWYQQTPGQGLQFLFEYFSETQRNKGNFPGRFSGRQFSNSRSEMNVSTLELGDSALYLCASRGETDYQPQHFGDGTRLSIL.